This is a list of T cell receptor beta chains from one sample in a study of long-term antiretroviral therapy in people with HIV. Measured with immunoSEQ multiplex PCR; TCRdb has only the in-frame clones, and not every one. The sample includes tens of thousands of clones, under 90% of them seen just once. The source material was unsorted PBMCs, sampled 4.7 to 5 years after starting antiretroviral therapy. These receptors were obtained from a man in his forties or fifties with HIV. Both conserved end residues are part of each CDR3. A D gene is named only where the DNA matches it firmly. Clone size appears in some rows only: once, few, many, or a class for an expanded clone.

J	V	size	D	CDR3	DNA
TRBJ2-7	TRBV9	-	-	CASSLGGITYEQYF	TGTGCCAGCAGCCTCGGAGGGATCACCTACGAGCAGTACTTC
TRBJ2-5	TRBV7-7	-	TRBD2	CASSLAGGIETQYF	TGTGCTAGCAGCTTAGCGGGCGGGATAGAGACCCAGTACTTC
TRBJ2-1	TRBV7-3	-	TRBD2	CASSLVAGGSYNEQFF	TGTGCCAGCAGCTTAGTGGCGGGGGGGAGCTACAATGAGCAGTTCTTC
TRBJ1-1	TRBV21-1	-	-	CASSNGEVNTEAFF	TGTGCCAGCAGCAACGGGGAGGTGAACACTGAAGCTTTCTTT
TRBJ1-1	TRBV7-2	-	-	CASSHLTVNTEAFF	TGTGCCAGCAGCCACCTGACGGTTAACACTGAAGCTTTCTTT
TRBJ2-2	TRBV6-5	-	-	CASSYSRNTGELFF	TGTGCCAGCAGTTACTCAAGGAACACCGGGGAGCTGTTTTTT
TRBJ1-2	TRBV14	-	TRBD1	CASSHTGTASYGYTF	TGTGCCAGCAGCCATACAGGGACAGCATCCTATGGCTACACCTTC
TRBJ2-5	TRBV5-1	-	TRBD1	CASSSGQGVQETQYF	TGCGCCAGCAGCTCCGGACAGGGGGTCCAAGAGACCCAGTACTTC
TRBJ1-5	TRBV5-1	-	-	CASSPGPPDQPQHF	TGCGCCAGCAGCCCGGGACCGCCCGATCAGCCCCAGCATTTT
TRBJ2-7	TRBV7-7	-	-	CASSPQGGTYEQYF	TGTGCTAGCAGCCCTCAGGGGGGAACCTACGAGCAGTACTTC
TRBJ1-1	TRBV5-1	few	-	CASSLGLGASTEAFF	TGCGCCAGCAGCCTCGGGCTGGGGGCGAGCACTGAAGCTTTCTTT
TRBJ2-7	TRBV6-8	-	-	CASTHPAGSYEQYF	TGTGCCAGCACCCACCCGGCAGGGTCCTACGAGCAGTACTTC
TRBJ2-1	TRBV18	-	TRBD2	CASSPPGERGGNEQFF	TGTGCCAGCTCACCACCCGGGGAGCGGGGAGGGAATGAGCAGTTCTTC
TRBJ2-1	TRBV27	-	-	CATHNTYNEQFF	TGTGCCACCCATAACACCTACAATGAGCAGTTCTTC
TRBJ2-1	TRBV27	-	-	CASSSINEQFF	TGTGCCAGCAGTTCAATTAATGAGCAGTTCTTC
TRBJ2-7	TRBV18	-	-	CASSPPGGSPYEQYF	TGTGCCAGCTCACCACCGGGGGGTAGTCCCTACGAGCAGTACTTC
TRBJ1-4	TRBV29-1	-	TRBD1	CSVRGREKLFF	TGCAGCGTGAGGGGGCGTGAAAAACTGTTTTTT
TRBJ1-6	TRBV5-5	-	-	CASSLSPRIGGNSPLHF	TGTGCCAGCAGCTTGAGTCCCCGAATTGGGGGAAATTCACCCCTCCACTTT
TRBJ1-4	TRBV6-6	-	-	CASSNPGRINEKLFF	TGTGCCAGCAGTAACCCGGGGCGTATTAATGAAAAACTGTTTTTT
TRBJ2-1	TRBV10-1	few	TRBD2	CASSPTRLAGASYNEQFF	TGCGCCAGCAGTCCAACACGACTAGCGGGTGCCTCCTACAATGAGCAGTTCTTC
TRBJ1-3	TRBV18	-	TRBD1	CASSLGQGSGNTIYF	TGTGCCAGCTCACTCGGACAGGGCTCTGGAAACACCATATATTTT
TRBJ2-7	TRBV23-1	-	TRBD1	CASSQDRVNPARSYEQYF	TGCGCCAGCAGTCAAGACAGGGTTAACCCCGCCAGGTCCTACGAGCAGTACTTC
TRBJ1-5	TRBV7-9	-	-	CASSLEMGTPFNQPQHF	TGTGCCAGCAGCTTAGAAATGGGGACACCCTTCAATCAGCCCCAGCATTTT
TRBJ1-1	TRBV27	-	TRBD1	CASSPRDSNTEAFF	TGTGCCAGCAGTCCCCGGGACAGTAACACTGAAGCTTTCTTT
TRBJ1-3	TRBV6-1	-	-	CASRDRSSGNTIYF	TGTGCCAGCAGAGACCGGAGCTCTGGAAACACCATATATTTT
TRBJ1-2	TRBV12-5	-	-	CASGLETATYGYTF	TGTGCTAGTGGTTTGGAGACGGCCACCTATGGCTACACCTTC
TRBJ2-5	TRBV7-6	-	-	CASSLVSRGQETQYF	TGTGCCAGCAGCTTAGTATCGAGGGGGCAAGAGACCCAGTACTTC
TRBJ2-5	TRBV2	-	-	CASSDNGDGTQYF	TGTGCCAGCAGTGATAATGGCGACGGTACCCAGTACTTC
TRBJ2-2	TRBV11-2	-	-	CASSQGGVLTGELFF	TGTGCCAGCAGTCAAGGAGGGGTTCTGACCGGGGAGCTGTTTTTT